The rows below give T cell receptor beta chains drawn from one sample of a study of PD-L1 blockade in urothelial cancer. The repertoire was sequenced with immunoSEQ multiplex PCR; TCRdb's copy has only in-frame clones and lacks some. Of roughly 43,000 clones in the sample, 81% were seen once. Here the sequenced sample was PBMCs, taken around atezolizumab (anti-PD-L1) treatment. These TCRs come from an older man with urothelial cancer. Each CDR3 is given with its conserved first and last residue. Fields, in order: clone size, D gene, V gene, J gene, CDR3 length, CDR3 DNA, CDR3 protein. A D gene is named only where the DNA matches it firmly. Part of the rows lack a size; the others show once, few, many or a class for expanded clones.

.,TRBD1,TRBV9,TRBJ2-1,15,TGTGCCAGCAGCGCGGGGACAGTGCCCCGAAATGAGCAGTTCTTC,CASSAGTVPRNEQFF
.,TRBD1,TRBV19,TRBJ2-7,15,TGTGCCAGTAGTATAGAACAGGGGGCGTCGGGCGAGCAGTACTTC,CASSIEQGASGEQYF
few,.,TRBV7-9,TRBJ2-5,15,TGTGCCAGCAGCACCCCCCTAGACAGGTTAGAGACCCAGTACTTC,CASSTPLDRLETQYF
.,TRBD1,TRBV11-2,TRBJ2-3,15,TGTGCCAGCAGCTTAGCAGGGGGAAGCACAGATACGCAGTATTTT,CASSLAGGSTDTQYF
.,.,TRBV11-2,TRBJ2-1,15,TGTGCCAGCAGCCTAGGGCTGGAGCGGGCCAGCGAGCAGTTCTTC,CASSLGLERASEQFF
.,TRBD2,TRBV6-6,TRBJ2-1,13,TGTGCCAGCAATAGCGGGAGTAGAAATGAGCAGTTCTTC,CASNSGSRNEQFF
few,TRBD1,TRBV25-1,TRBJ1-1,13,TGTGCCAGCACCCTAGGACAGGTCGGTGAAGCTTTCTTT,CASTLGQVGEAFF
.,.,TRBV7-3,TRBJ2-3,13,TGTGCCAGCAGCCCCCCAGGCACAGATACGCAGTATTTT,CASSPPGTDTQYF
.,TRBD1,TRBV4-1,TRBJ2-1,15,TGCGCCAGCAGCCAAGAATGGACAGGGATAAATGAGCAGTTCTTC,CASSQEWTGINEQFF
once,TRBD1,TRBV27,TRBJ2-7,14,TGTGCCAGCAGTTGGGACAGGGGGCTTGACGAGCAGTACTTC,CASSWDRGLDEQYF
once,TRBD1,TRBV18,TRBJ2-2,16,TGTGCCAGCTCACTCCTCCGGGACAGGGATTCCGGGGAGCTGTTTTTT,CASSLLRDRDSGELFF
few,.,TRBV2,TRBJ2-2,13,TGTGCCGCCCGCGGGGTAGTCACCGGGGAGCTGTTTTTT,CAARGVVTGELFF
.,TRBD1,TRBV5-6,TRBJ2-7,16,TGTGCCAGCAGCTTTAGTGTGGGACAGGGATCCTACGAGCAGTACTTC,CASSFSVGQGSYEQYF
.,TRBD1,TRBV13,TRBJ2-7,15,TGTGCCAGCAGTACCGGGACAGGGAAGTCCTACGAGCAGTACTTC,CASSTGTGKSYEQYF
.,.,TRBV5-4,TRBJ2-3,16,TGTGCCAGCGAAAAAGGGGGGGGGAGAGGCACAGATACGCAGTATTTT,CASEKGGGRGTDTQYF
.,.,TRBV11-3,TRBJ2-7,16,TGTGCCAGCAGCCCTCAAGCAGGGCGGAGGGCCTACGAGCAGTACTTC,CASSPQAGRRAYEQYF
once,.,TRBV28,TRBJ2-1,17,TGTGCCAGCAGTTTCCGTTCGAGGAGGGCCGTCTACAATGAGCAGTTCTTC,CASSFRSRRAVYNEQFF
once,.,TRBV6-5,TRBJ2-1,16,TGTGCCAGCAGTTACTTCCGGGGAGACTCCTACAATGAGCAGTTCTTC,CASSYFRGDSYNEQFF
once,.,TRBV10-3,TRBJ2-7,13,TGTGCCATCAGTGTTGGGAGATCCTACGAGCAGTACTTC,CAISVGRSYEQYF
.,.,TRBV11-2,TRBJ1-4,14,TGTGCCACCCGCAGGGTGGGGACTAATGAAAAACTGTTTTTT,CATRRVGTNEKLFF
.,.,TRBV5-1,TRBJ2-6,17,TGCGCCAGCAAACGCTCAGGAGGAGCGGGTGGGGCCAACGTCCTGACTTTC,CASKRSGGAGGANVLTF
.,.,TRBV4-2,TRBJ2-1,15,TGTGCCAGCAGCCAAAGTCCAGGGGGGACCGGAGAGCAGTTCTTC,CASSQSPGGTGEQFF
once,TRBD2,TRBV5-1,TRBJ2-5,12,TGCGCCAGCAGCTTGAGCGGGAAGACCCAGTACTTC,CASSLSGKTQYF
.,TRBD1,TRBV6-5,TRBJ1-4,14,TGTGCCAGCCGAACAGGGGGTACTAATGAAAAACTGTTTTTT,CASRTGGTNEKLFF
.,.,TRBV9,TRBJ2-7,12,TGTGCCAGCAGCGGTCAGTCCTACGAGCAGTACTTC,CASSGQSYEQYF
medium-sized,TRBD2,TRBV6-4,TRBJ2-3,16,TGTGCCAGCAGTGACTCGGCGGGAGGGCCACCAGATACGCAGTATTTT,CASSDSAGGPPDTQYF
.,.,TRBV30,TRBJ1-1,13,TGTGCCCAGGTGGGGACATTAGGAACTGAAGCTTTCTTT,CAQVGTLGTEAFF
.,.,TRBV4-2,TRBJ1-2,15,TGTGCCAGCAGCCTCTCCTCGGGGGACGACTATGGCTACACCTTC,CASSLSSGDDYGYTF
few,TRBD2,TRBV2,TRBJ2-1,15,TGTGCCAGCAGGAAAGCGGGAGCTCTTGTCAATGAGCAGTTCTTC,CASRKAGALVNEQFF
.,.,TRBV5-4,TRBJ1-2,16,TGTGCCAGCAGCTTGGCTGGGGCTATTCTGGACTATGGCTACACCTTC,CASSLAGAILDYGYTF
.,TRBD1,TRBV2,TRBJ1-1,14,TGTGCCAGCTCCCGGGACAGGGGACGGACTGAAGCTTTCTTT,CASSRDRGRTEAFF
.,.,TRBV6-5,TRBJ1-1,15,TGTGCCAGCAGTTATCTTCCTCAGGAGAACACTGAAGCTTTCTTT,CASSYLPQENTEAFF
.,.,TRBV20-1,TRBJ1-1,11,TGCAGTGCTCCCCGGAACACTGAAGCTTTCTTT,CSAPRNTEAFF
.,.,TRBV10-3,TRBJ2-7,14,TGTGCCATCAGTGACGTTGACAGTACCTACGAGCAGTACTTC,CAISDVDSTYEQYF
.,.,TRBV19,TRBJ2-7,14,TGTGCCAGTAGTTTCCGGGACGGAGGGTACGAGCAGTACTTC,CASSFRDGGYEQYF
.,.,TRBV28,TRBJ2-3,17,TGTGCCAGCAGCGGGGTGGGATGGGGGGTTTTCACAGATACGCAGTATTTT,CASSGVGWGVFTDTQYF
.,TRBD1,TRBV9,TRBJ2-5,14,TGTGCCAGCAGCGGGGGGACAGGGATAGAGACCCAGTACTTC,CASSGGTGIETQYF
.,.,TRBV30,TRBJ1-2,17,TGTGCCTGGAGTGTATTTGGTGTTTTTGACAGTAACTATGGCTACACCTTC,CAWSVFGVFDSNYGYTF
.,.,TRBV7-8,TRBJ2-3,16,TGTGCCAGCAGCTTAGGGGCAGGGGGGCCTCTAGATACGCAGTATTTT,CASSLGAGGPLDTQYF
once,TRBD1,TRBV5-4,TRBJ1-2,16,TGTGCCAGCAGCTCTATATTTGAGGGGGCGCAAAATGGCTACACCTTC,CASSSIFEGAQNGYTF
.,TRBD1,TRBV4-1,TRBJ2-1,16,TGCGCCAGCAGCCAGACCCTGACAGGGCCCGACAATGAGCAGTTCTTC,CASSQTLTGPDNEQFF
few,.,TRBV28,TRBJ1-4,12,TGTGCCAGCACCCCACCTCGGGGAAAACTGTTTTTT,CASTPPRGKLFF
.,TRBD2,TRBV7-9,TRBJ2-5,17,TGTGCCAGCAGACCAAGCGGGACTAGCGGGACCCAAGAGACCCAGTACTTC,CASRPSGTSGTQETQYF
.,.,TRBV29-1,TRBJ1-3,14,TGCAGCGTTCGCACAGGGTCTGGAGGAAACACCATATATTTT,CSVRTGSGGNTIYF
few,TRBD1,TRBV2,TRBJ1-4,15,TGTGCCAGCAGTTGGTCCCAGGGGGCTAATGAAAAACTGTTTTTT,CASSWSQGANEKLFF
.,TRBD2,TRBV19,TRBJ2-7,15,TGTGCCAGTAGCCAGACTAGCGGGAGCGTATACGAGCAGTACTTC,CASSQTSGSVYEQYF
.,TRBD1,TRBV7-2,TRBJ2-2,17,TGTGCCAGCAGTCCAAACCGGGACAGGGGGCTTGCCGGGGAGCTGTTTTTT,CASSPNRDRGLAGELFF
.,TRBD1,TRBV27,TRBJ1-5,16,TGTGCCAGCAGTCCTTACGGGACAGGCGGCGGTCAGCCCCAGCATTTT,CASSPYGTGGGQPQHF
.,.,TRBV15,TRBJ2-7,14,TGTGCCACCAGCAGATTGAGGGACTCCTACGAGCAGTACTTC,CATSRLRDSYEQYF
.,TRBD1,TRBV7-9,TRBJ1-2,12,TGTGCCAGCAGCCAAACAGGGGATGGCTACACCTTC,CASSQTGDGYTF
.,.,TRBV11-2,TRBJ2-3,11,TGTGCCAGCAGCTCCGTAGATACGCAGTATTTT,CASSSVDTQYF
once,.,TRBV5-4,TRBJ2-2,15,TGTGCCAGCAGCTTGGCGGCGACAGCGACCGGGGAGCTGTTTTTT,CASSLAATATGELFF
.,.,TRBV28,TRBJ1-1,11,TGTGCCAGCACCCTAAGCACTGAAGCTTTCTTT,CASTLSTEAFF
.,.,TRBV5-6,TRBJ1-2,13,TGTGCCAGCAGCTTGGTAGAGGGTTATGGCTACACCTTC,CASSLVEGYGYTF
.,.,TRBV9,TRBJ1-5,14,TGTGCCAGCAGCCAAACGGACACCTTCCAGCCCCAGCATTTT,CASSQTDTFQPQHF
.,.,TRBV7-8,TRBJ2-2,15,TGTGCCAGCAGCTTACCAATTAGTTACACCGGGGAGCTGTTTTTT,CASSLPISYTGELFF
few,TRBD1,TRBV6-1,TRBJ2-7,15,TGTGCCAGCAGTGAAGAGGAGACAGGGGGCTACGAGCAGTACTTC,CASSEEETGGYEQYF
.,TRBD2,TRBV4-1,TRBJ2-2,17,TGCGCCAGCAGCCCCCAAAGCGGGATTGTGTGGACCGGGGAGCTGTTTTTT,CASSPQSGIVWTGELFF
.,TRBD2,TRBV30,TRBJ2-2,20,TGTGCCTGGAGTGACTTTACAGGGGATCTAGCGGGAGCGTCTACCGGGGAGCTGTTTTTT,CAWSDFTGDLAGASTGELFF
.,TRBD2,TRBV7-8,TRBJ2-1,15,TGTGCCAGCAGCCCGAGGGAGCGGGAGGGTAATGAGCAGTTCTTC,CASSPREREGNEQFF